This T cell receptor beta chain was profiled in a study of OX40 agonist ivuxolimab in advanced cancers. Of note for this clone: As yet, its antigen is unknown.

The timepoints at which blood was sampled were baseline, cycle 4 day 1, and cycle 7 day 1. V trimming: 6 bases; J trimming: 3 bases; junction bases outside the gene matches: 5. The CDR3 consists of 14 residues. Germline CDR1 SEHNR, CDR2 FQNEAQ (reference sequence). TCRdb's table, derived via immunoSEQ multiplex PCR, lists solely in-frame clones and lacks some. This table has 60,000 to 75,000 clones, approximately 84% appearing once. General observations from the study: Nonresponders included some who also had low normalized T-cell clonal expansion.

This TCR derives from an adult with an advanced solid tumor such as melanoma, head and neck, liver or kidney cancer. This sequence joins TRBV7-9 and TRBJ1-5; the match to TRBD1 covers 7 bases. The sample consisted of CD4+ or CD8+ T cells sorted from blood, taken in a trial of the OX40 agonist ivuxolimab. CDR3 sequence (DNA): TGTGCCAGCAGTGCAGGGGGGAACAATCAGCCCCAGCATTTT. Its protein is CASSAGGNNQPQHF.